The 5 T cell receptor beta chains given below trace back to one sample, sequenced in a study of T cells in women clearing cervical HPV infection. The table came from immunoSEQ multiplex PCR; TCRdb's copy has only in-frame clones and leaves some out. The table lists about 22,000 clones. Sequenced input: blood buffy coat. The source of these receptors is a woman aged 18-69 years with a cervical HPV16 infection that either progressed to CIN3+ or cleared (not recorded which).

Judged by frequency, this clone is medium-sized. The CDR3 end is not reached by the read, which stops 3 residues before it; the germline J gene fills it in. The V gene is TRBV19, the J gene TRBJ2-2; TRBD1 matches at 7 bases. This CDR3 is 15 amino acids long. Germline-derived CDR1 and CDR2 are LNHDA and SQIVND (reference sequence). J lost 7 bases, V lost 6 bases, and 11 bases had no gene match. CDR3 bases read: TGTGCCAGTAGGTCAAGACAGGGAAGGGACGGGGAG. This sequence encodes CASRSRQGRDGE. The entire CDR3 sequence reads CASRSRQGRDGELFF.

Turning to this clone: The read ends 3 residues before the CDR3 terminus; that terminus is restored from the germline J gene. The chain couples TRBV7-2 to TRBJ1-3; unclear D gene. The CDR3 contains 15 residues. Germline V CDR1 and CDR2: SGHTA, FQGNSA. Deletions cut 5 bases from V and 5 bases from J, with 16 bases between. The DNA read from the CDR3 is TGTGCCAGCAGCCGAAGGCAGGATTATCGAAACACC. Amino acid sequence: CASSRRQDYRNT. The whole CDR3 region reads CASSRRQDYRNTIYF.

The part of the CDR3 DNA that was read is TGTGCCAGCTCACCGCCCGGACAGCCGTACGAC. Its translation is CASSPPGQPYD. The CDR3 in its entirety is CASSPPGQPYDYTF. The gene calls are TRBV18 and TRBJ1-2; TRBD1 is a possible D gene (6 bases). The read is 3 residues too short to cover the CDR3 end, so that end is filled in from the germline J gene. The CDR3 loop spans 14 amino acids. CDR1 and CDR2 from the germline V gene are KGHSH and LQKENI.

About this clone itself: The missing CDR3 end, 3 residues past where the read stops, is filled in from the germline J gene. The chain employs TRBV9 and TRBJ2-7, with 10 bases aligning to TRBD1. With 3 bases clipped from V and 5 bases from J, the junction kept 8 bases outside the gene matches. This CDR3 is 15 amino acids long. Per the germline V gene, CDR1 is SGDLS and CDR2 is YYNGEE. The covered CDR3 bases are TGTGCCAGCAGCGGTTCCGGGACAGGGGTGGACGAG. Encoded protein: CASSGSGTGVDE. In full, the CDR3 reads CASSGSGTGVDEQYF.

In the case of this clone: Sequencing ends 3 residues short of the CDR3 end; the germline J gene provides the rest. This chain joins TRBV5-1 and TRBJ2-7; perhaps TRBD2 as D (5 bases). Germline V gene lookup returns CDR1 SGHRS and CDR2 YFSETQ. V was cut by 6 bases and J by 4 bases, with 20 bases left in between. The CDR3 spans 15 residues. The sequenced CDR3 bases are TGCGCCAGCAAAGGTTTGGCCATCGGGGAATACGAG. Its protein is CASKGLAIGEYE. The complete CDR3 reads CASKGLAIGEYEQYF.